This T cell receptor beta chain emerged from a study of T-cell reconstitution after alpha-beta-depleted transplantation in children. Unique molecular identifiers were used in preparing the TCRbeta library. TCRdb recomputed calls from the PCR reads with MiXCR, one row per CDR3 protein. Found here are 200,000 to 250,000 distinct CDR3 sequences, about a tenth of them singletons; the top ten hold 28%. This clonotype was found many times. CDR3 size: 16 residues. The V segment lost 1 base and the J segment 4 bases; nucleotides outside the gene matches: 6. CDR1 is SEHNR, CDR2 FQNEAQ, per germline (reference sequence).

The gene calls are TRBV7-9 and TRBJ2-1; TRBD2 agrees at 8 bases. The receptor was derived from a child under two years old with acute myeloid leukemia, due to receive a stem cell transplant. Sequences were derived from PBMCs, sampled before TCRalphabeta/CD19-depleted stem cell transplant. CDR3 region: CASSLGGSGKYNEQFF. The CDR3 bases are TGTGCCAGCAGCTTAGGGGGTAGCGGGAAATACAATGAGCAGTTCTTC.